A selection of T cell receptor beta chains follows, all from one sample in a study of T cell responses to AZD1222 COVID-19 vaccine. Libraries were prepared by immunoSEQ multiplex PCR; TCRdb keeps only in-frame clonotypes and omits some of them. The sample carries some 120,000 clones, 88% recorded once. The sequenced sample was peripheral blood, obtained on day 0 of MenACWY control vaccination. The source is an adult in good health. CDR3s include the opening cysteine and the closing phenylalanine or tryptophan. Each record gives: J gene, V gene, D gene, clone size, CDR3 protein, CDR3 DNA. The D gene is left open where the match is weak. Some rows have no size entry. The others give once, few or many, or a class for an expanded clone.

TRBJ2-5 | TRBV28 | NA | NA | CASTSKGQGQYQETQYF | TGTGCCAGCACCTCTAAGGGCCAGGGGCAGTACCAAGAGACCCAGTACTTC
TRBJ2-7 | TRBV4-1 | NA | NA | CASSQGWSQGRDSREQYF | TGCGCCAGCAGCCAAGGGTGGTCACAGGGTAGGGATTCGAGAGAGCAGTACTTC
TRBJ1-4 | TRBV7-9 | TRBD1 | NA | CASSTRQGLTNEKLFF | TGTGCCAGCAGCACTAGACAGGGTTTAACTAATGAAAAACTGTTTTTT
TRBJ2-7 | TRBV18 | TRBD2 | NA | CASSPSGSSYEQYF | TGTGCCAGCTCACCTAGCGGGAGTTCCTACGAGCAGTACTTC
TRBJ2-7 | TRBV27 | TRBD1 | NA | CASSPGTGSSYEQYF | TGTGCCAGCAGTCCCGGGACAGGGAGCTCCTACGAGCAGTACTTC
TRBJ1-2 | TRBV6-4 | NA | few | CASSVDRDVNYGYTF | TGTGCCAGCAGTGTGGACCGGGATGTCAACTATGGCTACACCTTC
TRBJ2-7 | TRBV27 | TRBD2 | NA | CASSLGRGYEQYF | TGTGCCAGCAGTTTGGGGCGGGGGTACGAGCAGTACTTC
TRBJ1-4 | TRBV11-2 | NA | NA | CASSPLPDREKLFF | TGTGCCAGCAGCCCCCTACCCGACAGGGAAAAACTGTTTTTT
TRBJ1-6 | TRBV28 | NA | NA | CASSLTQYNSPLHF | TGTGCCAGCAGCCTGACACAATATAATTCACCCCTCCACTTT
TRBJ2-2 | TRBV7-3 | NA | NA | CASSRTVPNTGELFF | TGTGCCAGCAGCAGAACGGTCCCGAACACCGGGGAGCTGTTTTTT
TRBJ2-7 | TRBV16 | NA | NA | CASSQSNEQYF | TGTGCCAGCAGCCAATCGAACGAGCAGTACTTC
TRBJ2-3 | TRBV19 | NA | NA | CASSTLFVGYSSTDTQYF | TGTGCCAGTAGTACACTCTTTGTCGGGTATTCTAGCACAGATACGCAGTATTTT
TRBJ2-7 | TRBV6-5 | NA | NA | CATQTGSSYEQYF | TGTGCCACCCAAACGGGGAGCTCCTACGAGCAGTACTTC
TRBJ2-3 | TRBV11-2 | NA | NA | CASSLETDTQYF | TGTGCCAGCAGCTTAGAAACAGATACGCAGTATTTT
TRBJ2-7 | TRBV27 | NA | once | CASSLSDGWNYEQYF | TGTGCCAGCAGTTTATCGGACGGGTGGAACTACGAGCAGTACTTC
TRBJ1-1 | TRBV28 | NA | once | CASSLAGDAEAFF | TGTGCCAGCAGTTTAGCTGGGGACGCTGAAGCTTTCTTT
TRBJ2-1 | TRBV11-3 | NA | NA | CASSDPGTDNEQFF | TGTGCCAGCAGCGATCCCGGGACGGACAATGAGCAGTTCTTC
TRBJ1-2 | TRBV6-5 | TRBD1 | NA | CASSPRQGGYGYTF | TGTGCCAGCAGTCCACGACAGGGCGGTTATGGCTACACCTTC
TRBJ1-3 | TRBV6-5 | NA | NA | CACHPRRASGNTIYF | TGTGCCTGCCATCCTAGGCGCGCCTCTGGAAACACCATATATTTT
TRBJ2-7 | TRBV14 | NA | NA | CASSWTGTYEQYF | TGTGCCAGCAGCTGGACGGGGACCTACGAGCAGTACTTC
TRBJ2-7 | TRBV30 | NA | NA | CAWSNGLTYEQYF | TGTGCCTGGAGTAATGGCCTTACCTACGAGCAGTACTTC
TRBJ2-3 | TRBV24-1 | TRBD1 | NA | CATSDLTGSVADTQYF | TGTGCCACCAGTGACCTGACAGGGAGCGTCGCAGATACGCAGTATTTT
TRBJ2-5 | TRBV4-2 | NA | once | CASSQGEQRTQYF | TGTGCCAGCAGCCAGGGGGAGCAGCGGACCCAGTACTTC
TRBJ1-1 | TRBV6-1 | NA | NA | CASSEQQGLNTEAFF | TGTGCCAGCAGTGAGCAACAGGGTTTGAACACTGAAGCTTTCTTT
TRBJ1-4 | TRBV18 | NA | NA | CASSPGEHYEKLFF | TGTGCCAGCTCCCCAGGGGAACACTATGAAAAACTGTTTTTT
TRBJ1-2 | TRBV19 | NA | NA | CASSAQGPRVYTF | TGTGCCAGTAGTGCCCAGGGTCCGCGGGTTTACACCTTC
TRBJ2-3 | TRBV6-5 | NA | NA | CASPKEIDGADTQYF | TGTGCCAGCCCTAAAGAAATCGACGGGGCAGATACGCAGTATTTT
TRBJ1-5 | TRBV10-3 | TRBD1 | NA | CAISEQGQGNQPQHF | TGTGCCATCAGTGAACAGGGGCAGGGCAATCAGCCCCAGCATTTT
TRBJ1-4 | TRBV28 | TRBD1 | NA | CASKGQGPQYNEKLFF | TGTGCCAGTAAGGGACAGGGTCCTCAGTATAATGAAAAACTGTTTTTT
TRBJ1-2 | TRBV5-1 | TRBD1 | NA | CASSLRDRGLGYTF | TGCGCCAGCAGCTTGCGGGACAGGGGGCTTGGCTACACCTTC
TRBJ2-4 | TRBV16 | NA | NA | CASSQFQGMDIQYF | TGTGCCAGCAGCCAATTCCAGGGCATGGACATTCAGTACTTC
TRBJ1-5 | TRBV19 | NA | NA | CASSIEGASNQPQHF | TGTGCCAGTAGTATAGAAGGGGCCAGCAATCAGCCCCAGCATTTT
TRBJ1-4 | TRBV9 | TRBD1 | NA | CASSVNVGTANEKLFF | TGTGCCAGCAGCGTGAACGTAGGGACAGCAAATGAAAAACTGTTTTTT
TRBJ1-4 | TRBV6-1 | NA | NA | CASSGGGKGIGEKLFF | TGTGCCAGCAGTGGGGGGGGGAAGGGGATTGGAGAAAAACTGTTTTTT
TRBJ2-7 | TRBV12-3/TRBV12-4 | NA | NA | CASRGGYEQYF | TGTGCCAGCAGGGGGGGCTACGAGCAGTACTTC
TRBJ1-2 | TRBV27 | NA | NA | CASSFRGQGFGYTF | TGTGCCAGCAGTTTTAGAGGGCAGGGGTTCGGCTACACCTTC
TRBJ2-7 | TRBV7-3 | TRBD2 | NA | CASSFSTGGDYEQYF | TGTGCCAGCAGCTTCTCCACCGGGGGGGATTACGAGCAGTACTTC
TRBJ1-1 | TRBV6-2/TRBV6-3 | NA | NA | CASSYRQSTEAFF | TGTGCCAGCAGTTACCGACAGAGCACTGAAGCTTTCTTT
TRBJ1-1 | TRBV11-2 | NA | NA | CASSPIWGAEAFF | TGTGCCAGCAGCCCCATCTGGGGGGCTGAAGCTTTCTTT
TRBJ2-1 | TRBV2 | NA | NA | CASRGPGLRLSYNEQFF | TGTGCCAGCAGGGGACCAGGACTACGTCTTTCCTACAATGAGCAGTTCTTC
TRBJ2-7 | TRBV9 | TRBD2 | NA | CASSPQGLAGGKHEQYF | TGTGCCAGCAGCCCCCAGGGACTAGCGGGAGGAAAGCACGAGCAGTACTTC
TRBJ2-7 | TRBV19 | NA | NA | CASSYSGRPNYEQYF | TGTGCCAGTAGTTATTCGGGACGGCCCAACTACGAGCAGTACTTC